The subject of this entry is one T cell receptor (beta chain). The data are from a study of shared clonotypes between healthy human individuals. Study context: The cohort had a couple of women and a few men, ages 18 to 49. Researchers assigned three CD4 naive, three CD4 memory, two CD8 naive and one CD8 memory plate to each donor.

Original processing methods: Junction-only immunoSEQ data arrived without quality scores, meaning filtering differed. The repertoire was sequenced with immunoSEQ multiplex PCR; TCRdb's copy has only in-frame clones and lacks some. The V and J calls and clone size come from that table; D and trimming were worked out from the DNA. The table has some 580,000 clones, 95% to 98% seen once; the top ten hold 0.3%. Naive-designated CD8 cells lacked CD45RO, were positively enriched for CCR7, and omitted terminally differentiated effector memory CD45RA+ cells. J lost 2 bases, V lost 3 bases, and 2 bases had no gene match. Germline loops: CDR1 SGHTA, CDR2 FQGNSA. The CDR3 is 14 amino acids.

Sequenced sample: naive CD8+ T cells sorted from blood. This chain uses TRBV7-2 with TRBJ2-3, with 7 bases fitting TRBD2. The clonotype comes from a young man in good health. CDR3 residues: CASSLTSSTDTQYF. CDR3 DNA: TGTGCCAGCAGCTTGACTAGCTCCACAGATACGCAGTATTTT.